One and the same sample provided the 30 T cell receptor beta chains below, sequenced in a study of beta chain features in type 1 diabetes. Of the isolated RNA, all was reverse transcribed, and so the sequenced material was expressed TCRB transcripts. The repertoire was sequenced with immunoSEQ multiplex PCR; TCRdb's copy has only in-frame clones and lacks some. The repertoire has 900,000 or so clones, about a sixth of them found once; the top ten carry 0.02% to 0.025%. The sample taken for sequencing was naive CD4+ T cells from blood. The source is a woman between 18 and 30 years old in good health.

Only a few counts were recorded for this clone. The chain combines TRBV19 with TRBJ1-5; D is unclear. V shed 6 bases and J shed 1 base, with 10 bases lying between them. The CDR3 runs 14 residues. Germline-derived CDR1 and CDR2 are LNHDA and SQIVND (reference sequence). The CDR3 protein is CASSSLGSNQPQHF. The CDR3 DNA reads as TGTGCCAGTAGCAGTCTAGGAAGCAATCAGCCCCAGCATTTT.

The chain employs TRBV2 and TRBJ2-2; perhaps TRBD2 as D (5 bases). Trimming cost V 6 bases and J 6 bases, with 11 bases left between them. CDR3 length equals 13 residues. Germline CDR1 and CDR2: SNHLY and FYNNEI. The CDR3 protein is CASRTGTPGELFF. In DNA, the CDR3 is TGTGCCAGCAGGACGGGAACCCCCGGGGAGCTGTTTTTT.

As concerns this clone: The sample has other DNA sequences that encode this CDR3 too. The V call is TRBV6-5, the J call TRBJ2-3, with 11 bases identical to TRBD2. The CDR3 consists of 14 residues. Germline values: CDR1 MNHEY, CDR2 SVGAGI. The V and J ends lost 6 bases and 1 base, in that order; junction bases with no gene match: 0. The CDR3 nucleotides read TGTGCCAGCAGACTAGCGGGGGGCACAGATACGCAGTATTTT. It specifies CASRLAGGTDTQYF.

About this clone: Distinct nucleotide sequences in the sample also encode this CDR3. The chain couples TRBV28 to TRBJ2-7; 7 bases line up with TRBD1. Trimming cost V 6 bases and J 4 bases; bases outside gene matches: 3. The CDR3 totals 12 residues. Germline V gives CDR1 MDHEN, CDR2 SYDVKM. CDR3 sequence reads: CASSGTDYEQYF. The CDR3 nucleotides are TGTGCCAGCAGCGGGACAGATTACGAGCAGTACTTC.

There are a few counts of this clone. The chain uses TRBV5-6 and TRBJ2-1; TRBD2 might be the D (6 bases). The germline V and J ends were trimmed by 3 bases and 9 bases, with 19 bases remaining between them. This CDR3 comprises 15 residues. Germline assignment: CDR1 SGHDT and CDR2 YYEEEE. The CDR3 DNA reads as TGTGCCAGCAGCTCCTCCGGGTCCGGGAGTGGTGAGCAGTTCTTC. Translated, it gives CASSSSGSGSGEQFF.

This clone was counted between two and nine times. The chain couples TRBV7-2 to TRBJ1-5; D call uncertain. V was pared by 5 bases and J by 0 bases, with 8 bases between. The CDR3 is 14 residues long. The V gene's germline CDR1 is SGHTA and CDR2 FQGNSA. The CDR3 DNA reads TGTGCCAGCAGCGCCGGAGGTAGCAATCAGCCCCAGCATTTT. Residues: CASSAGGSNQPQHF. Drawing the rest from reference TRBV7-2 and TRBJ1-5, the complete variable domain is GAGVSQSPSNKVTEKGKDVELRCDPISGHTALYWYRQSLGQGLEFLIYFQGNSAPDKSGLPSDRFSAERTGGSVSTLTIQRTQQEDSAVYLCASSAGGSNQPQHFGDGTRLSIL.

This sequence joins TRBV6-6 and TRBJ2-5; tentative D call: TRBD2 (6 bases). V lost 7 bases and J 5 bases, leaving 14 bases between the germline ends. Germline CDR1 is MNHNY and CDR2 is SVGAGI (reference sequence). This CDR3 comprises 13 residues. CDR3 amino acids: CASTTAGSETQYF. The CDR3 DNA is TGTGCCAGCACGACAGCGGGCTCGGAGACCCAGTACTTC.

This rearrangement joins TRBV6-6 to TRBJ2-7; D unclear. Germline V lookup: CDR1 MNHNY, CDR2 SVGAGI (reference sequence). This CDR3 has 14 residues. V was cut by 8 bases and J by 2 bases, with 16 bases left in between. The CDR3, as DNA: TGTGCCAGCCGAACCGTCGACTCCCCCTACGAGCAGTACTTC. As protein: CASRTVDSPYEQYF.

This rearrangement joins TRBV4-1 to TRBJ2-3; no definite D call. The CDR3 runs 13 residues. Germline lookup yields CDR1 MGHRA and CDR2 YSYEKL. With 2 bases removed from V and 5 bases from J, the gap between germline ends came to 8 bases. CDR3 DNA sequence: TGCGCCAGCAGCCAATCAACCCAAGATACGCAGTATTTT. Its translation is CASSQSTQDTQYF.

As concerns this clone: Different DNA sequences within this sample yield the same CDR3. The CDR3 DNA sequence: TGTGCCAGCAGCTTAATGGGCACCGGGGAGCTGTTTTTT. Its translation: CASSLMGTGELFF. The chain employs TRBV11-2 and TRBJ2-2; unclear D gene. Per the germline V gene, CDR1 is SGHAT and CDR2 is FQNNGV. The V gene lost 2 bases and the J gene lost 4 bases, with 5 bases spanning the gap. CDR3 length: 13 amino acids.

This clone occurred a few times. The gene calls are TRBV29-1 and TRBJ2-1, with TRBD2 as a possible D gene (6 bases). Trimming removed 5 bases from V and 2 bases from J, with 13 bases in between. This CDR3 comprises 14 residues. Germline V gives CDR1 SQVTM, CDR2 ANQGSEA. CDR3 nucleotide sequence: TGCAGCGTTTCGGAGCGGACTACCTACAATGAGCAGTTCTTC. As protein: CSVSERTTYNEQFF.

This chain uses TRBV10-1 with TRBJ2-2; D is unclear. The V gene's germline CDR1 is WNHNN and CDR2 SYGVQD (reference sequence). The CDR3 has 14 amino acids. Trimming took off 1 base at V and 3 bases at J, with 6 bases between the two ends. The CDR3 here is CASSEYRDTGELFF. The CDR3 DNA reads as TGCGCCAGCAGTGAGTACAGAGACACCGGGGAGCTGTTTTTT.

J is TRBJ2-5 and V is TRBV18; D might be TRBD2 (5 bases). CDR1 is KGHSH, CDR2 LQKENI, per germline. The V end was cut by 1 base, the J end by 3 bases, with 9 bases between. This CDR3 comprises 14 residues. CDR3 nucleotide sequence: TGTGCCAGCTCACCACGCTCCGGGAAAGAGACCCAGTACTTC. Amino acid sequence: CASSPRSGKETQYF.

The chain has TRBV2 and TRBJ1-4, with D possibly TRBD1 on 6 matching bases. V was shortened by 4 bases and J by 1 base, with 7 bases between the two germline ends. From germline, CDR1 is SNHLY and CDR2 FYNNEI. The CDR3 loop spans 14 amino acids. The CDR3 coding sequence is TGTGCCAGCAGTGTGGACAGAACTAATGAAAAACTGTTTTTT. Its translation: CASSVDRTNEKLFF.

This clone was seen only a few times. This CDR3 is CASSPSYNEQFF. CDR3 sequence (DNA): TGTGCCAGCAGTCCCTCCTACAATGAGCAGTTCTTC. J is TRBJ2-1 and V is TRBV28; no clear D. CDR3 size: 12 residues. Germline V lookup: CDR1 MDHEN, CDR2 SYDVKM. The V and J ends lost 5 bases and 0 bases respectively, with 2 bases between them.

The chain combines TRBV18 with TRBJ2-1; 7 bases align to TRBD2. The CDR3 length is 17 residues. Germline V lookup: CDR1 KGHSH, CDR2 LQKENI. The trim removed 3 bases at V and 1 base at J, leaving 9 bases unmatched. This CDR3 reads CASSPARAGVSYNEQFF. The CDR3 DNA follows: TGTGCCAGCTCACCGGCTCGGGCGGGAGTATCCTACAATGAGCAGTTCTTC.

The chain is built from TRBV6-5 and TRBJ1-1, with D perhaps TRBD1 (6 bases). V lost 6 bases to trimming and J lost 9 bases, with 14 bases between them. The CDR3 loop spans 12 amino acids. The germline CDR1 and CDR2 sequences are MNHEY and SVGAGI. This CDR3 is CASSPRGVQAFF. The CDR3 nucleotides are TGTGCCAGCAGCCCGAGGGGGGTTCAAGCTTTCTTT.

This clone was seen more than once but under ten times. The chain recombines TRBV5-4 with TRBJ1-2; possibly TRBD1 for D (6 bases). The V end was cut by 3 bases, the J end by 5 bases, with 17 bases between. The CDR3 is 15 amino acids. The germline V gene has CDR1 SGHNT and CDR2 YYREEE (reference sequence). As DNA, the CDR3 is TGTGCCAGCAGCTGGGGGGACAAAAAAGGGTATGGCTACACCTTC. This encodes CASSWGDKKGYGYTF.

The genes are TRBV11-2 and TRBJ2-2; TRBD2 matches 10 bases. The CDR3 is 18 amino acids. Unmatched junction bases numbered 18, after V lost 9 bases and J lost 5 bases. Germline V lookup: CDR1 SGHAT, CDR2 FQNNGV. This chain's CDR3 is CASLAPGAIAGGTGELFF. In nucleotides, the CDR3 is TGTGCCAGTTTGGCTCCTGGAGCTATAGCGGGAGGTACCGGGGAGCTGTTTTTT.

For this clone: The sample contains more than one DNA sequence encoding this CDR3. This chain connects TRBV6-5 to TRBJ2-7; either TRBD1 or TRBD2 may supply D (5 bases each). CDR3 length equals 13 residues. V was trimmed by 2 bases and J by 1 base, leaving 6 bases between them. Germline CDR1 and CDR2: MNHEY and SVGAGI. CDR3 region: CASSYGTSYEQYF. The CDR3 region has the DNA TGTGCCAGCAGTTACGGGACGTCCTACGAGCAGTACTTC.

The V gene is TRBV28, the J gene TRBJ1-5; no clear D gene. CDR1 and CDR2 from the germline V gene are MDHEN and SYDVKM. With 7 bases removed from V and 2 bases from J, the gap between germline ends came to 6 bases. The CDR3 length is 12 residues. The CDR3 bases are TGTGCCAGCAATACGGGCAATCAGCCCCAGCATTTT. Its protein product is CASNTGNQPQHF.

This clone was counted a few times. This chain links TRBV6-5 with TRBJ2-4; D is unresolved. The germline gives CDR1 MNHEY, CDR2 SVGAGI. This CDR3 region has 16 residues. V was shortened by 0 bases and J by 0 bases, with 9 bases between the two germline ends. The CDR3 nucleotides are TGTGCCAGCAGTTACTCGAGATTGGGAGCCAAAAACATTCAGTACTTC. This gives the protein CASSYSRLGAKNIQYF.

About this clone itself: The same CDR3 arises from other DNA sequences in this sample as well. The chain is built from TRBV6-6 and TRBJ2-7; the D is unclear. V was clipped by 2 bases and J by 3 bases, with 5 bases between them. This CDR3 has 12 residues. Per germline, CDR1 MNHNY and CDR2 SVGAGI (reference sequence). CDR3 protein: CASSYTGYEQYF. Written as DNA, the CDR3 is TGTGCCAGCAGTTACACGGGCTACGAGCAGTACTTC.

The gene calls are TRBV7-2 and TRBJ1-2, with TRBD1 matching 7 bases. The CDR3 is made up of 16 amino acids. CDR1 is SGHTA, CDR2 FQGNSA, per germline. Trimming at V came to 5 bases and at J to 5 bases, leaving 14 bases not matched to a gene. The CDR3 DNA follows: TGTGCCAGCAGCCGAGGACAGGCCCCCAGGGTTTATGGCTACACCTTC. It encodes CASSRGQAPRVYGYTF.

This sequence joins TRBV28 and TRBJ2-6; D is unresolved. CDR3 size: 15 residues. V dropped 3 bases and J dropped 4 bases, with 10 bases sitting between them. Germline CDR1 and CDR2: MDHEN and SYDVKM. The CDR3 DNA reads TGTGCCAGCAGTTTCGGCCTTTGGGGGGCCAACGTCCTGACTTTC. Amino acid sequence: CASSFGLWGANVLTF.

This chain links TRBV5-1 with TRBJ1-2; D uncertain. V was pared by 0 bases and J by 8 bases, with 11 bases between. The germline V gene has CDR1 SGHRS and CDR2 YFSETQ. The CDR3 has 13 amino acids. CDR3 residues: CASSLAADRGYTF. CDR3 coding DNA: TGCGCCAGCAGCTTGGCGGCAGACCGGGGCTACACCTTC.

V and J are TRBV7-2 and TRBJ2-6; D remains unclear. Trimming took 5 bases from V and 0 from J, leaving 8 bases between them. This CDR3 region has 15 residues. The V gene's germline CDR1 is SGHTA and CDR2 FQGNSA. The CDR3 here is CASSQLSSGANVLTF. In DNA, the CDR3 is TGTGCCAGCAGCCAGTTGAGCTCTGGGGCCAACGTCCTGACTTTC.

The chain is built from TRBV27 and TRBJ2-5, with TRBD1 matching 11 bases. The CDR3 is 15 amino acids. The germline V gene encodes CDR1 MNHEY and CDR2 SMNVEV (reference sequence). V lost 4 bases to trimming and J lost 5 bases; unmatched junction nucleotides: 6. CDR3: CASSSRTGGKETQYF. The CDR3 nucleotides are TGTGCCAGCAGTTCAAGGACAGGGGGCAAGGAGACCCAGTACTTC.

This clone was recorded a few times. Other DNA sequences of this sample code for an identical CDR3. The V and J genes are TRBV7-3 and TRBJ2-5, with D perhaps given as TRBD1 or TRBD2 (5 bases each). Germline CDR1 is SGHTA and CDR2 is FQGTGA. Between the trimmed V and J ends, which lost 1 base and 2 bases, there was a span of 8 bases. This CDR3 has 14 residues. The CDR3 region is CASSLNGGQETQYF. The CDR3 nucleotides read TGTGCCAGCAGCTTAAATGGGGGACAAGAGACCCAGTACTTC. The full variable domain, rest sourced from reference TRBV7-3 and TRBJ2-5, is GAGVSQTPSNKVTEKGKYVELRCDPISGHTALYWYRQSLGQGPEFLIYFQGTGAADDSGLPNDRFFAVRPEGSVSTLKIQRTERGDSAVYLCASSLNGGQETQYFGPGTRLLVL.

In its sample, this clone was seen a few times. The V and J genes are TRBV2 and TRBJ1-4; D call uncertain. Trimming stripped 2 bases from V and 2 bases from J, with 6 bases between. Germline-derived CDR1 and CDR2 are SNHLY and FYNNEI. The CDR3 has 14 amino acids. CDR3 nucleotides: TGTGCCAGCAGTGAACGGTCTACTAATGAAAAACTGTTTTTT. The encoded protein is CASSERSTNEKLFF.